The 16 T cell receptor beta chains below come from one sample, sequenced in a study of blood T cells in healthy people across ages. It was with a sample-barcoded 5' primer and a J-beta primer mix that a second PCR of about 6 to 12 cycles was run. TCRdb re-analysed the 5' RACE reads in MiXCR, keeping a single row per CDR3 protein. The sample lists about 1.4 million distinct CDR3 sequences, 55% to 75% occurring once. The sequenced material came from blood. The source of these receptors is a man younger than 30 in good health.

V usage is TRBV29-1 and J usage is TRBJ2-5; D might be TRBD2 (5 bases). Germline V gene lookup returns CDR1 SQVTM and CDR2 ANQGSEA. The CDR3 is 12 amino acids. V lost 7 bases to trimming and J lost 5 bases, with 14 bases between them. The CDR3 DNA is TGCAGCGGCCAGGTTGGGAGTGAGACCCAGTACTTC. Its protein product is CSGQVGSETQYF.

The rearrangement uses TRBV7-9 and TRBJ2-1; 10 bases agree with TRBD1. Trimming removed 11 bases from V and 6 bases from J; junction bases left unmatched: 16. The germline V gene has CDR1 SEHNR and CDR2 FQNEAQ (reference sequence). CDR3 length: 16 amino acids. The CDR3 reads CALIPGQGFSGNEQFF. CDR3 nucleotide sequence: TGTGCCCTGATACCGGGACAGGGGTTCTCGGGCAATGAGCAGTTCTTC.

This clonotype turned up a few times. The rearrangement joins TRBV29-1 to TRBJ1-1; the D gene is possibly TRBD1 (5 bases). The V end was cut by 4 bases, the J end by 1 base, with 10 bases between. This CDR3 is 13 amino acids long. Looked up from germline, CDR1 is SQVTM and CDR2 is ANQGSEA. CDR3 loop: CSVVSGTNTEAFF. The CDR3 DNA is TGCAGCGTTGTTTCGGGGACGAACACTGAAGCTTTCTTT.

V usage is TRBV5-1 and J usage is TRBJ2-1; TRBD1 is a possible D gene (6 bases). The CDR3 contains 13 residues. Per the germline V gene, CDR1 is SGHRS and CDR2 is YFSETQ. The ends were cut back, 4 bases at V and 10 bases at J, with 15 bases in the middle. The CDR3 coding sequence is TGCGCCAGCAGCCTCCCGTCTCAGGGGGAGCAGTTCTTC. Protein: CASSLPSQGEQFF.

This chain uses TRBV11-2 with TRBJ1-1; TRBD1 matches 12 bases. V trimming: 5 bases; J trimming: 7 bases; junction bases outside the gene matches: 8. The CDR3 runs to 15 residues. CDR1 is SGHAT and CDR2 is FQNNGV in the germline V gene. The CDR3 DNA follows: TGTGCCAGCAGCCCTACGGGACAGGGGGCTCTTGAAGCTTTCTTT. Translated, it gives CASSPTGQGALEAFF.

This clonotype appeared a few times. V gene TRBV5-1 combines with J gene TRBJ2-7; D perhaps matches TRBD1 (6 bases). Germline values: CDR1 SGHRS, CDR2 YFSETQ. The CDR3 consists of 13 residues. The V end was cut by 3 bases, the J end by 1 base, with 8 bases between. CDR3 nucleotides: TGCGCCAGCAGCTGGACAGCGTCCTACGAGCAGTACTTC. This gives the protein CASSWTASYEQYF.

This chain joins TRBV5-1 and TRBJ2-3, with TRBD2 matching over 8 bases. This CDR3 is built from 15 residues. The junction had 8 bases not matched to a gene; V was cut back by 5 bases and J by 3 bases. Germline CDR1 SGHRS, CDR2 YFSETQ. The CDR3 region has the DNA TGCGCCAGCAGAGTCGGGGCGGGGGGTACAGATACGCAGTATTTT. Translating it yields CASRVGAGGTDTQYF. The whole variable domain, remainder taken from reference TRBV5-1 and TRBJ2-3, is KAGVTQTPRYLIKTRGQQVTLSCSPISGHRSVSWYQQTPGQGLQFLFEYFSETQRNKGNFPGRFSGRQFSNSRSEMNVSTLELGDSALYLCASRVGAGGTDTQYFGPGTRLTVL.

The chain combines TRBV6-5 with TRBJ2-7, with no clear D. This CDR3 contains 12 residues. V shed 2 bases and J shed 7 bases, with 9 bases lying between them. Germline V gene sequence: CDR1 MNHEY, CDR2 SVGAGI. The CDR3 loop is CASSYPLGEQYF. The CDR3 DNA reads TGTGCCAGCAGTTACCCGCTGGGGGAGCAGTACTTC.

This chain joins TRBV5-1 and TRBJ2-2, with D unclear. Germline values: CDR1 SGHRS, CDR2 YFSETQ. Trimming cost V 4 bases and J 7 bases, with 8 bases left between them. This CDR3 has 12 amino acids. The CDR3 nucleotides read TGCGCCAGCAGCGTTGACGGCGGGGAGCTGTTTTTT. Translation: CASSVDGGELFF.

The chain is built from TRBV2 and TRBJ2-1; no reliable D call. The length of the CDR3 is 13 residues. Germline-derived CDR1 and CDR2 are SNHLY and FYNNEI. The ends were cut back, 8 bases at V and 6 bases at J, with 14 bases in the middle. This CDR3 reads CASLLLRSNEQFF. CDR3 DNA: TGTGCCAGCCTACTCTTGAGGAGCAATGAGCAGTTCTTC.

The chain employs TRBV20-1 and TRBJ1-2; weak D call: TRBD1 (6 bases). The ends were cut back, 7 bases at V and 7 bases at J, with 16 bases in the middle. Germline assignment: CDR1 DFQATT and CDR2 SNEGSKA (reference sequence). The CDR3 is 12 amino acids. The chain's CDR3 is CSVRWGAGGYTF. The CDR3 DNA is TGCAGTGTCAGATGGGGGGCTGGTGGCTACACCTTC.

The chain is built from TRBV6-6 and TRBJ2-7; D possibly corresponds to TRBD1 (6 bases). This CDR3 spans 14 amino acids. CDR1 and CDR2 (germline): MNHNY, SVGAGI (reference sequence). Trimming removed 3 bases at V and 3 bases at J, with 12 bases between. CDR3 residues: CASSYWAGDYEQYF. The CDR3 region has the DNA TGTGCCAGCAGTTATTGGGCAGGGGACTACGAGCAGTACTTC.

V gene TRBV7-2 combines with J gene TRBJ2-5; TRBD1 matches at 8 bases. Trimming removed 5 bases from V and 5 bases from J; junction bases left unmatched: 13. The germline V gene encodes CDR1 SGHTA and CDR2 FQGNSA. This CDR3 spans 16 amino acids. CDR3 DNA: TGTGCCAGCAGCCACAGACGGACAGGGCCGGGGGAGACCCAGTACTTC. Protein sequence: CASSHRRTGPGETQYF.

V usage is TRBV27 and J usage is TRBJ1-2; 10 positions match TRBD1. Looked up from germline, CDR1 is MNHEY and CDR2 is SMNVEV (reference sequence). V was clipped by 6 bases and J by 3 bases; unmatched bases: 10. This CDR3 spans 16 amino acids. CDR3 sequence: CASRSSGTGVDYGYTF. In DNA, the CDR3 is TGTGCCAGCAGGTCCTCCGGGACAGGGGTCGACTATGGCTACACCTTC.

The rearrangement joins TRBV27 to TRBJ1-1, with D possibly TRBD1 on 6 matching bases. V was pared by 6 bases and J by 5 bases, with 16 bases between. CDR3 length: 14 residues. The V gene's germline CDR1 is MNHEY and CDR2 SMNVEV (reference sequence). The DNA for the CDR3 is TGTGCCAGCAGCCCAACACAGGGAAGAACTGAAGCTTTCTTT. Amino acid sequence: CASSPTQGRTEAFF.

This clonotype showed up just once. The gene calls are TRBV28 and TRBJ2-5; possible D gene TRBD2, 6 bases. With the DNA end fitting TRBJ2-4 better, the J assignment may be wrong. The CDR3 sequence is 16 residues long. Germline values: CDR1 MDHEN, CDR2 SYDVKM. The CDR3 nucleotides read TGTGCCAGCAGTGTTGGACTAAGACAGTTAATAAACATTCAGTACTTC. Its protein product is CASSVGLRQLINIQYF.